The rows below give T cell receptor beta chains drawn from one sample of a study of cytomegalovirus exposure and HLA in healthy donors. Some clones are missing from TCRdb's copy, which holds only in-frame ones; the method was immunoSEQ multiplex PCR. Its table records 40,000 to 50,000 clones. Sequenced material: PBMCs. The receptor source for this set is a woman in her thirties or forties in good health and CMV-seronegative. CDR3s include the opening cysteine and the closing phenylalanine or tryptophan. D genes are given only for firm matches.

NA	TRBJ2-1	TRBV6-4	TGTGCCAGCAGGCAGGCAGGGTCCGACAATGAGCAGTTCTTC	CASRQAGSDNEQFF
NA	TRBJ2-5	TRBV5-1	TGCGCCAGCAGCTTGGAGCGGCTCGGGGAGACCCAGTACTTC	CASSLERLGETQYF
TRBD2	TRBJ2-3	TRBV18	TGTGCCAGCTCATCAGCGGGAGGGAAAACAGATACGCAGTATTTT	CASSSAGGKTDTQYF
NA	TRBJ2-7	TRBV6-6	TGTGCCAGCAGCCAACCGGAGGGTCCCTACGAGCAGTACTTC	CASSQPEGPYEQYF
TRBD2	TRBJ2-3	TRBV27	TGTGCCAGCAGTTTGAGCGGGAGGGTTCGATATACGCAGTATTTT	CASSLSGRVRYTQYF
NA	TRBJ1-5	TRBV6-5	TGTGCCAGCAGGAATATGGCCTTTAACAATCAGCCCCAGCATTTT	CASRNMAFNNQPQHF
NA	TRBJ1-3	TRBV25-1	TGTGCCAGCAGTCCTAAGGGACTGTACCGGGGAAACACCATATATTTT	CASSPKGLYRGNTIYF
TRBD2	TRBJ2-2	TRBV7-7	TGTGCCAGCAGCGCAACTAGCGGGCAGAACACCGGGGAGCTGTTTTTT	CASSATSGQNTGELFF
TRBD1	TRBJ2-5	TRBV7-9	TGTGCCAGCAGGGAAACCGGGACAGAAGGAGAGACCCAGTACTTC	CASRETGTEGETQYF
TRBD1	TRBJ2-7	TRBV2	TGTGCCAGCAGTCGCGACAGGGGGCCCATTAGAACCGCCTACGAGCAGTACTTC	CASSRDRGPIRTAYEQYF
NA	TRBJ1-1	TRBV7-9	TGTGCCAGCAGCTTAGTAATGGAGGGGATGGAAGATTTCTTT	CASSLVMEGMEDFF
NA	TRBJ2-2	TRBV5-1	TGCGCCAGCAGCCCACCGAGGGAGACCGGGGAGCTGTTTTTT	CASSPPRETGELFF
TRBD2	TRBJ2-3	TRBV7-2	TGTGCCAGCAGCTCCATGGGGGGGAGCACAGATACGCAGTATTTT	CASSSMGGSTDTQYF
NA	TRBJ1-2	TRBV27	TGTGCCAGCAGCCCAAGGGCAGGGTTGGTCTATGGCTACACCTTC	CASSPRAGLVYGYTF
NA	TRBJ2-3	TRBV7-2	TGTGCCAGCAGCTTTGGGACACCAGATACGCAGTATTTT	CASSFGTPDTQYF
NA	TRBJ2-2	TRBV11-2	TGTGCCAGCAGCTTATATCGGGGAAACACCGGGGAGCTGTTTTTT	CASSLYRGNTGELFF
NA	TRBJ1-5	TRBV5-8	TGTGCCAGCAGCTTGGGGCGTGGGGGGTGGGCGGATCAGCCCCAGCATTTT	CASSLGRGGWADQPQHF
NA	TRBJ1-4	TRBV7-2	TGTGCCAGCAGCCCCCGAGTACGAGGAGAAAAACTGTTTTTT	CASSPRVRGEKLFF
TRBD2	TRBJ2-7	TRBV6-5	TGTGCCAGCAGTTACTCGTTCGTACGGGAGGGCTACGAGCAGTACTTC	CASSYSFVREGYEQYF
TRBD2	TRBJ2-1	TRBV7-2	TGTGCCAGCAGCCGTAGCGGGAGTCTAGTCAATGAGCAGTTCTTC	CASSRSGSLVNEQFF
NA	TRBJ1-5	TRBV30	TGTGCCTGGAGCCTGGGGGGGGACCAGCCCCAGCATTTT	CAWSLGGDQPQHF
TRBD2	TRBJ2-1	TRBV4-3	TGCGCCAGCAGCTCGGGACTAGCGGTCTACAATGAGCAGTTCTTC	CASSSGLAVYNEQFF
TRBD2	TRBJ2-7	TRBV13	TGTGCCAGCAGCTTAGGCGGGACACTAGCGGGAAGGGAGCAGTACTTC	CASSLGGTLAGREQYF
NA	TRBJ2-1	TRBV6-5	TGTGCCAGCAGTTACCAAACAGGGAAGGGCAATGAGCAGTTCTTC	CASSYQTGKGNEQFF
NA	TRBJ2-1	TRBV27	TGTGCCAGCAGCACTGGGGGGGAGCAGTTCTTC	CASSTGGEQFF
TRBD1	TRBJ1-1	TRBV4-3	TGCGCCAGCAGCTCCGGGACAGGGCGGGCCACTGAAGCTTTCTTT	CASSSGTGRATEAFF
NA	TRBJ1-5	TRBV28	TGTGCCAGCAGTGAAACAGAGAATCAGCCCCAGCATTTT	CASSETENQPQHF
TRBD2	TRBJ2-2	TRBV4-1	TGCGCCAGCAGCTTCTCGGGAGGGTACACCGGGGAGCTGTTTTTT	CASSFSGGYTGELFF
NA	TRBJ2-2	TRBV10-2	TGCGCCAGCAGGAGAGGACAAGCCTACACCGGGGAGCTGTTTTTT	CASRRGQAYTGELFF
NA	TRBJ2-7	TRBV4-3	TGCGCCAGCAGCCTGGGCAGGGGCTCCTACGAGCAGTACTTC	CASSLGRGSYEQYF
TRBD1	TRBJ2-2	TRBV30	TGTGCCTGGGTTCCCAAGGACAGGGCCACCGGGGAGCTGTTTTTT	CAWVPKDRATGELFF
TRBD1	TRBJ1-1	TRBV9	TGTGCCAGCAGCGTGGGGACAGGGATCATGAACACTGAAGCTTTCTTT	CASSVGTGIMNTEAFF
TRBD2	TRBJ2-2	TRBV4-1	TGCGCCAGCAGCCAAGGTCCTAGCGGGAGGGCCGGGAGGGGCGGGGAGCTGTTTTTT	CASSQGPSGRAGRGGELFF
TRBD1	TRBJ2-5	TRBV6-1	TGTGCCAGCAGATTAGGGACAGTTCAAGAGACCCAGTACTTC	CASRLGTVQETQYF
TRBD1	TRBJ1-2	TRBV30	TGTGCCTGGAGTACGCCGGGACCGGGACAGGGGCCGGTCTATGGCTACACCTTC	CAWSTPGPGQGPVYGYTF
TRBD2	TRBJ2-3	TRBV19	TGTGCCAGTAGTATGCTAGCGGCGGCTGATACGCAGTATTTT	CASSMLAAADTQYF
NA	TRBJ2-7	TRBV19	TGTGCCAGTAGTACCCCGTTTCAGGGTACACCCTACGAGCAGTACTTC	CASSTPFQGTPYEQYF
NA	TRBJ1-1	TRBV25-1	TGTGCCAGCAGGGCAGGGAGGACCACTGAAGCTTTCTTT	CASRAGRTTEAFF
NA	TRBJ1-3	TRBV9	TGTGCCAGCAGCGATTCGACAGTCTCCCTAGGTGGAAACACCATATATTTT	CASSDSTVSLGGNTIYF
TRBD2	TRBJ2-1	TRBV5-1	TGCGCCAGCAGCTTGGGGGGTTCAACTAGCGGGCCCTACAATGAGCAGTTCTTC	CASSLGGSTSGPYNEQFF
NA	TRBJ2-1	TRBV15	TGTGCCACCAGCAGAGTCGAGGAAAGTTTTTGGGATGAGCAGTTCTTC	CATSRVEESFWDEQFF
TRBD2	TRBJ2-3	TRBV7-9	TGTGCCAGCAGCCCGACTAGCGGAGGCACAGATACGCAGTATTTT	CASSPTSGGTDTQYF
NA	TRBJ1-1	TRBV25-1	TGTGCCAGCAGTGGCTCAGGGTCCGTCACTGAAGCTTTCTTT	CASSGSGSVTEAFF
TRBD1	TRBJ1-2	TRBV6-1	TGTGCCAGCAGTGAAAGGCAGGGGGCCTATGGCTACACCTTC	CASSERQGAYGYTF
TRBD1	TRBJ1-2	TRBV6-5	TGTGCCAGCAGACGCGGGGGACAGGCCCATGGCTACACCTTC	CASRRGGQAHGYTF
TRBD2	TRBJ2-7	TRBV29-1	TGCAGCGCCAATCGGGGGGGAGACTACGAGCAGTACTTC	CSANRGGDYEQYF
NA	TRBJ1-1	TRBV25-1	TGTGCCAGCAGGAGCTCGGGATACACTGAAGCTTTCTTT	CASRSSGYTEAFF
TRBD2	TRBJ2-1	TRBV30	TGTGCCTGGGACCCGGGACTAGCGACCGATGAGCAGTTCTTC	CAWDPGLATDEQFF
NA	TRBJ2-7	TRBV28	TGTGCCAGCAACACGAGACCGTCGGGCTACGAGCAGTACTTC	CASNTRPSGYEQYF
NA	TRBJ1-5	TRBV2	TGTGCCAGCAGGGAGGGGACGGATCAGCCCCAGCATTTT	CASREGTDQPQHF
TRBD1	TRBJ2-7	TRBV6-5	TGTGCCAGCAGAGGGGGACAGGGTATCCGCGAGCAGTACTTC	CASRGGQGIREQYF
NA	TRBJ1-5	TRBV18	TGTGCCAGCTCCCACGTAAAAGAAAGGGGTTCAAATCAGCCCCAGCATTTT	CASSHVKERGSNQPQHF
NA	TRBJ1-5	TRBV7-2	TGTGCCAGCAGCCGGGGAGGGGCGAATCAGCCCCAGCATTTT	CASSRGGANQPQHF